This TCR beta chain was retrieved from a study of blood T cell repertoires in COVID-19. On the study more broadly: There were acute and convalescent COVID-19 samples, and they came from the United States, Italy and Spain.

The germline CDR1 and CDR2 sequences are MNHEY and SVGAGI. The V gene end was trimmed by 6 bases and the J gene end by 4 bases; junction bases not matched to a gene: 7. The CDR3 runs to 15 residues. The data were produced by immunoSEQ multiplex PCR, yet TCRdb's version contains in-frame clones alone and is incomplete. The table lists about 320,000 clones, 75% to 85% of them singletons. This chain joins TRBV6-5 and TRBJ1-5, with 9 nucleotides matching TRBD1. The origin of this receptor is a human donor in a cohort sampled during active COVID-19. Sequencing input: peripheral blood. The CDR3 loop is CASRDSDRGNQPQHF. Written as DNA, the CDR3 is TGTGCCAGCAGGGACTCTGACAGGGGGAATCAGCCCCAGCATTTT.